This TCR beta chain comes out of a study of cytomegalovirus exposure and HLA in healthy donors. Findings and limits, study-wide: In vitro testing confirmed a few CMV-associated chains as specific for CMV antigens.

Primers for the PCR totalled 60 Vbeta and 13 Jbeta. TCRdb's table, derived via immunoSEQ multiplex PCR, lists solely in-frame clones and lacks some. The sample lists some 200,000 clones; 70% to 80% were seen once. Germline V lookup: CDR1 MDHEN, CDR2 SYDVKM. V lost 5 bases and J lost 7; bases outside the gene matches: 12. The CDR3 extends over 15 amino acids. As to this clone: Its antigen is as yet unknown.

V and J are TRBV28 and TRBJ2-7, with 9 bases aligning to TRBD2. The source of this sequence is a woman aged 25 to 45 in good health and CMV-seronegative. Sequenced material: PBMCs. In DNA, the CDR3 is TGTGCCAGCAGTATCTTAGCGGGGGTTAAACTAGAGCAGTACTTC. Protein: CASSILAGVKLEQYF.